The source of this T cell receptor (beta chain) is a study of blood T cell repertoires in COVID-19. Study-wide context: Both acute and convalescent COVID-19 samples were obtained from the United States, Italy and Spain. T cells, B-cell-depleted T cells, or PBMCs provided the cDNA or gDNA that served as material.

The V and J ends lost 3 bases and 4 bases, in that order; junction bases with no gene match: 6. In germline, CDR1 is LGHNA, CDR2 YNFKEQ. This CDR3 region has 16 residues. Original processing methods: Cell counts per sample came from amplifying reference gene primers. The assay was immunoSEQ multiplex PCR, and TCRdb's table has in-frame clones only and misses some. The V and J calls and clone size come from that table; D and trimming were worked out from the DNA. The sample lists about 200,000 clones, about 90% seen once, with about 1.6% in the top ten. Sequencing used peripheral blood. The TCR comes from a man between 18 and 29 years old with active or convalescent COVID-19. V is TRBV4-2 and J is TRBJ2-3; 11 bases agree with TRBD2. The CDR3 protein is CASSQISGGGSDTQYF. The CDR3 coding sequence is TGTGCCAGCAGCCAGATTAGCGGGGGGGGATCAGATACGCAGTATTTT.